These 20 T cell receptor beta chains share one sample of origin, sequenced in a study of blood T cell repertoires in COVID-19. Sequencing was performed with immunoSEQ multiplex PCR; in TCRdb, only in-frame clones are kept and a portion is missing. The table has around 290,000 clones, about nine tenths seen once. Sequencing used peripheral blood. The receptors come from a woman younger than 45 with COVID-19, enrolled during active disease.

This clone has only one observation. The chain employs TRBV12-3 or TRBV12-4 and TRBJ1-4; D gene unclear. This CDR3 contains 13 residues. Trimming took off 6 bases at V and 11 bases at J, with 16 bases between the two ends. In nucleotides, the CDR3 is TGTGCCAGCAGACCGGAGGGTCCCGCGAAACTGTTTTTT. It is translated as CASRPEGPAKLFF.

This chain links TRBV28 with TRBJ1-2; D not resolved. Trimming removed 8 bases at V and 2 bases at J, with 9 bases between. CDR3 length: 12 amino acids. Per germline, CDR1 MDHEN and CDR2 SYDVKM. Here the CDR3 DNA reads TGTGCCAGCGAGGCCACCAACTATGGCTACACCTTC. It yields the protein CASEATNYGYTF.

This chain links TRBV11-2 with TRBJ2-7, with D perhaps TRBD2 (6 bases). This CDR3 is 13 amino acids long. Germline-derived CDR1 and CDR2 are SGHAT and FQNNGV. Trimming cost V 7 bases and J 3 bases, with 13 bases left between them. The CDR3 nucleotides are TGTGCCAGCACCACTAGCCGCCACTACGAGCAGTACTTC. Translation: CASTTSRHYEQYF.

In its sample, this clone was seen once. V and J are TRBV24-1 and TRBJ2-1; 11 nucleotides agree with TRBD2. The J segment lost 7 bases and the V segment lost 3 bases, leaving 7 bases of the junction unmatched. Germline lookup yields CDR1 KGHDR and CDR2 SFDVKD. The CDR3 sequence is 16 residues long. The CDR3 nucleotides read TGTGCCACCAGTGATAGGCTAGCGGGAGGATTGAATGAGCAGTTCTTC. Its translation: CATSDRLAGGLNEQFF.

V gene TRBV24-1 combines with J gene TRBJ1-2; 8 bases are a match to TRBD1. V dropped 3 bases and J dropped 5; count of bases not matched to a gene: 7. Per germline, CDR1 KGHDR and CDR2 SFDVKD. The CDR3 is 15 amino acids. The CDR3 sequence: CATSDPQGAGYGYTF. CDR3 DNA: TGTGCCACCAGTGATCCCCAGGGGGCAGGTTATGGCTACACCTTC.

The chain uses TRBV7-8 and TRBJ1-1; D uncertain. Germline V gives CDR1 SGHVS, CDR2 FQNEAQ. CDR3 length: 13 residues. The V and J ends lost 1 base and 5 bases respectively, with 8 bases between them. The CDR3 loop is CASSLGTGTEAFF. The CDR3 DNA is TGTGCCAGCAGCTTAGGGACTGGGACTGAAGCTTTCTTT.

J is TRBJ1-1 and V is TRBV28; the D gene is possibly TRBD1 (6 bases). From germline, CDR1 is MDHEN and CDR2 SYDVKM. The germline V and J ends were trimmed by 8 bases and 1 base, with 17 bases remaining between them. This CDR3 contains 15 residues. CDR3 protein: CASGPPLTGNTEAFF. The CDR3 region has the DNA TGTGCCAGCGGACCCCCGTTGACAGGGAACACTGAAGCTTTCTTT.

This clone was picked up one time. This chain joins TRBV7-2 and TRBJ2-7; TRBD1 matches at 9 bases. V shed 3 bases and J 5 bases; nucleotides not matched to a gene: 8. CDR1 is SGHTA and CDR2 is FQGNSA in the germline V gene. This CDR3 spans 15 amino acids. The CDR3 here is CASSLAGTGSNEQYF. The CDR3 DNA follows: TGTGCCAGCAGCTTGGCCGGGACAGGGAGCAACGAGCAGTACTTC.

This clone occurred once. This chain links TRBV19 with TRBJ2-6; D is unclear. V was cut by 3 bases and J by 2 bases, with 2 bases left in between. This CDR3 comprises 13 residues. Germline V gene lookup returns CDR1 LNHDA and CDR2 SQIVND (reference sequence). The CDR3 spells CASSITGANVLTF. In nucleotides, the CDR3 is TGTGCCAGTAGTATTACTGGGGCCAACGTCCTGACTTTC. The full variable domain, rest sourced from reference TRBV19 and TRBJ2-6, is DGGITQSPKYLFRKEGQNVTLSCEQNLNHDAMYWYRQDPGQGLRLIYYSQIVNDFQKGDIAEGYSVSREKKESFPLTVTSAQKNPTAFYLCASSITGANVLTFGAGSRLTVL.

The chain is built from TRBV24-1 and TRBJ2-3; 11 nucleotides align to TRBD2. The germline V gene encodes CDR1 KGHDR and CDR2 SFDVKD. CDR3 length equals 16 residues. Unmatched junction bases numbered 5, after V lost 4 bases and J lost 3 bases. In DNA form, the CDR3 reads TGTGCCACCAGTGAGGCCGGGACTAGCGGAACAGATACGCAGTATTTT. Translating gives CATSEAGTSGTDTQYF.

This clone was observed a single time. This chain joins TRBV24-1 and TRBJ1-5; 11 nucleotides align to TRBD1. CDR1 is KGHDR, CDR2 SFDVKD, per germline. V lost 3 bases, J lost 5 bases, and 2 bases stayed unmatched. The CDR3 contains 15 residues. The CDR3 spells CATSDKGQGDQPQHF. The CDR3 bases are TGTGCCACCAGTGATAAGGGACAGGGGGATCAGCCCCAGCATTTT.

The V call is TRBV18, the J call TRBJ1-4, with 7 nucleotides matching TRBD1. CDR1 and CDR2 from the germline V gene are KGHSH and LQKENI. The CDR3 totals 14 residues. After removal of 4 bases from V and 8 bases from J, the junction contained 7 bases not matched to a gene. For the CDR3, the DNA is TGTGCCAGCTCACGGAGACAGGGCGGCGAAAAACTGTTTTTT. Amino acids: CASSRRQGGEKLFF.

V gene TRBV5-1 combines with J gene TRBJ2-5; 8 bases match TRBD2. Germline trimming cut 2 bases from V and 5 bases from J; bases unmatched to any gene: 5. Germline CDR1 reads SGHRS; CDR2 reads YFSETQ. The CDR3 spans 14 residues. This CDR3 is CASSFSPGGETQYF. The CDR3 DNA follows: TGCGCCAGCAGCTTTTCTCCGGGGGGGGAGACCCAGTACTTC.

The rearrangement joins TRBV15 to TRBJ2-2; D gene uncertain. Germline V gene sequence: CDR1 LNHNV, CDR2 YYDKDF (reference sequence). The germline V and J ends were trimmed by 4 bases and 5 bases, with 5 bases remaining between them. The CDR3 spans 12 residues. CDR3 sequence reads: CATSTSTGELFF. The CDR3 bases are TGTGCCACCAGCACTTCTACCGGGGAGCTGTTTTTT.

J is TRBJ2-5 and V is TRBV14; D is perhaps TRBD2 (6 bases). This CDR3 region has 13 residues. Germline V gives CDR1 SGHDN, CDR2 FVKESK. The V end lost 4 bases, the J end lost 7 bases, and 13 bases lay between the germline ends. Written as DNA, the CDR3 is TGTGCCAGCAGCCGAACTGGGGGAGGGACCCAGTACTTC. Residues: CASSRTGGGTQYF.

The V call is TRBV19, the J call TRBJ2-1; 9 bases are a match to TRBD2. CDR1 is LNHDA and CDR2 is SQIVND in the germline V gene (reference sequence). V shed 7 bases and J 3 bases; nucleotides not matched to a gene: 13. The CDR3 runs 17 residues. The DNA for the CDR3 is TGTGCCAGTAATACAGGGAGGGCTAGCGGGATCTACAATGAGCAGTTCTTC. It encodes CASNTGRASGIYNEQFF.

J is TRBJ2-3 and V is TRBV2, with unresolved D. This CDR3 comprises 15 residues. V shed 1 base and J shed 3 bases, with 11 bases lying between them. CDR1 SNHLY and CDR2 FYNNEI come from the germline V gene. The CDR3 region is CASSEGAQFTDTQYF. The CDR3 nucleotides read TGTGCCAGCAGTGAAGGGGCTCAATTTACAGATACGCAGTATTTT. Drawing the rest from reference TRBV2 and TRBJ2-3, the complete variable domain is EPEVTQTPSHQVTQMGQEVILRCVPISNHLYFYWYRQILGQKVEFLVSFYNNEISEKSEIFDDQFSVERPDGSNFTLKIRSTKLEDSAMYFCASSEGAQFTDTQYFGPGTRLTVL.

V and J are TRBV11-2 and TRBJ2-1; TRBD2 might be the D (7 bases). In germline, CDR1 is SGHAT, CDR2 FQNNGV. This CDR3 is built from 18 residues. V lost 4 bases, J lost 4 bases, and 23 bases lay in between. Written as DNA, the CDR3 is TGTGCCAGCAGCTCTCCCCGAGGAGCGGGACAATCTTACAATGAGCAGTTCTTC. Residues: CASSSPRGAGQSYNEQFF.

The CDR3 loop reads CASSQVGGPDYGYTF. CDR3 sequence (DNA): TGTGCCAGCAGCCAAGTCGGGGGGCCTGACTATGGCTACACCTTC. The chain couples TRBV14 to TRBJ1-2, with TRBD1 as a possible D gene (6 bases). The CDR3 extends over 15 amino acids. Per germline, CDR1 SGHDN and CDR2 FVKESK. V lost 1 base and J lost 3, with 12 bases in between.

V and J are TRBV11-2 and TRBJ1-3; D is unresolved. The CDR3 runs 16 residues. CDR1 and CDR2 from the germline V gene are SGHAT and FQNNGV. Trimming took off 5 bases at V and 2 bases at J, with 16 bases between the two ends. In nucleotides, the CDR3 is TGTGCCAGCAGCCCCCCCCTAGGGAGCGCTGGAAACACCATATATTTT. This codes for CASSPPLGSAGNTIYF. The whole variable domain, remainder taken from reference TRBV11-2 and TRBJ1-3, is EAGVAQSPRYKIIEKRQSVAFWCNPISGHATLYWYQQILGQGPKLLIQFQNNGVVDDSQLPKDRFSAERLKGVDSTLKIQPAKLEDSAVYLCASSPPLGSAGNTIYFGEGSWLTVV.